This T cell receptor (beta chain) was observed in a study of OX40 agonist ivuxolimab in advanced cancers. Findings of the study overall: Individuals who were partial responders at 0.1-3.0 mg/kg had clonal expansion that ranked among the lowest.

V was trimmed by 4 bases and J by 0 bases, leaving 9 bases between them. Per the germline V gene, CDR1 is MNHNS and CDR2 is SASEGT. The CDR3 length is 14 residues. Sequencing was performed with immunoSEQ multiplex PCR; in TCRdb, only in-frame clones are kept and a portion is missing. The sample carries about 18,000 clones, 70% to 90% recorded once. Comment on this clone: Its cognate antigen is unknown.

This TCR was recovered from an adult with an advanced solid tumor such as melanoma, head and neck, liver or kidney cancer. The sample was CD4+ or CD8+ T cells sorted from blood, taken in a trial of the OX40 agonist ivuxolimab. The chain couples TRBV6-1 to TRBJ1-1, with unresolved D. CDR3 protein: CASSVVRMNTEAFF. CDR3 nucleotides: TGTGCCAGCAGTGTAGTGAGAATGAACACTGAAGCTTTCTTT.